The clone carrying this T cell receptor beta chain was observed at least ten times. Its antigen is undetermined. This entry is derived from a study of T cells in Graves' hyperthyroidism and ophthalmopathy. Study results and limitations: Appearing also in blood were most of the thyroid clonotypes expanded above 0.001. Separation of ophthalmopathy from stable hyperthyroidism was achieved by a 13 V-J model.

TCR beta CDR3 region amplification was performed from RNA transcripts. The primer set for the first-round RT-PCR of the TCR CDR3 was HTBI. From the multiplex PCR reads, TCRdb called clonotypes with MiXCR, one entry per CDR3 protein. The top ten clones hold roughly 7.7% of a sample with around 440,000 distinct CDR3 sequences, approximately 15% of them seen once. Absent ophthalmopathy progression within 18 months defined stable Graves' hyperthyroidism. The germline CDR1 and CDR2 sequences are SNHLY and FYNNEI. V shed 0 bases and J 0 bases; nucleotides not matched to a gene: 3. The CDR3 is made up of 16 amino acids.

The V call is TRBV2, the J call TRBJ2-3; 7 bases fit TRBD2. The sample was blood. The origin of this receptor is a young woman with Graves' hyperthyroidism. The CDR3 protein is CASSEASGVSTDTQYF. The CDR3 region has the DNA TGTGCCAGCAGTGAAGCCAGCGGGGTTAGCACAGATACGCAGTATTTT.